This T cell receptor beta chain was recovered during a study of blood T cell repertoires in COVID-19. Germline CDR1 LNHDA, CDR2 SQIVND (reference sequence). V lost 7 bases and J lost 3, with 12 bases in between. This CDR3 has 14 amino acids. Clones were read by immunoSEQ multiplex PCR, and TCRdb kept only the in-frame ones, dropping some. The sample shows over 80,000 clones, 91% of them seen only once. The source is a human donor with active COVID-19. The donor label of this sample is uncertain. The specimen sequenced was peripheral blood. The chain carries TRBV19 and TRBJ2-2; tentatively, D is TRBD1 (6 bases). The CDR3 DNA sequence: TGTGCCAGTACGATGGGGGCGGACACCGGGGAGCTGTTTTTT. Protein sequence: CASTMGADTGELFF.